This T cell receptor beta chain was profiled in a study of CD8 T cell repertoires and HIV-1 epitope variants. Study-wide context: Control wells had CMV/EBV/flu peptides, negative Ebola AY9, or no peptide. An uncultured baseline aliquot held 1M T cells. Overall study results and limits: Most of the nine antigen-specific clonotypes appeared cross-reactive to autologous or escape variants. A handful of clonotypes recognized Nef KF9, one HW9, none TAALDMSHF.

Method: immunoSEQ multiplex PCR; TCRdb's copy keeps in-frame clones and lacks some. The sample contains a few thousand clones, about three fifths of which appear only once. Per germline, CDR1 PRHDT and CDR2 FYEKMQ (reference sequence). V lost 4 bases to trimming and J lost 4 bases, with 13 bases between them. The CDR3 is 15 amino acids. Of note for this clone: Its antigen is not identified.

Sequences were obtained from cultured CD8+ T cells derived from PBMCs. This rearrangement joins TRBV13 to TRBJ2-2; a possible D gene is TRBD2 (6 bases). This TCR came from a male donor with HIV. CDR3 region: CASSWRERITGELFF. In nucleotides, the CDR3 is TGTGCCAGCAGCTGGAGGGAGAGAATCACCGGGGAGCTGTTTTTT. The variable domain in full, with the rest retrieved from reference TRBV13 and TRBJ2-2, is AAGVIQSPRHLIKEKRETATLKCYPIPRHDTVYWYQQGPGQDPQFLISFYEKMQSDKGSIPDRFSAQQFSDYHSELNMSSLELGDSALYFCASSWRERITGELFFGEGSRLTVL.